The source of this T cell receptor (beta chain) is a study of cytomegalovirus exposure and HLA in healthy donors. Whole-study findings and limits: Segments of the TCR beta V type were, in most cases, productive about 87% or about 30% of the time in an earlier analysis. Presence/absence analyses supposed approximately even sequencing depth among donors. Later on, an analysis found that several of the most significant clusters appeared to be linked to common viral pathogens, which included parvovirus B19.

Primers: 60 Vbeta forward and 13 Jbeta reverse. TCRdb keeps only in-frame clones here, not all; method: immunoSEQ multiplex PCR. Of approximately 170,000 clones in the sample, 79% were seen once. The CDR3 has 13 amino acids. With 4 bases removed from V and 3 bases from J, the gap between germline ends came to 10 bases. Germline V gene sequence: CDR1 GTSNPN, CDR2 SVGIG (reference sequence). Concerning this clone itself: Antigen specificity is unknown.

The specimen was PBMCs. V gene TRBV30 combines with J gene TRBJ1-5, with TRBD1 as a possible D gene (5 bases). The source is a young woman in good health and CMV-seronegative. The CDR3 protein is CAWTDSLNQPQHF. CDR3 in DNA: TGTGCCTGGACTGACAGCCTCAATCAGCCCCAGCATTTT.